A selection of T cell receptor beta chains follows, all from one sample in a study of T-cell reconstitution after alpha-beta-depleted transplantation in children. TCRdb fed the PCR reads into MiXCR, producing one record per CDR3 protein. The table has fewer than 550,000 distinct CDR3 sequences, roughly an eighth seen once. The source material was PBMCs, mostly from graft donor cells, sampled 180 days after TCRalphabeta/CD19-depleted stem cell transplant. All receptors come from a female patient aged 2 to 10 who had a stem cell transplant for aplastic anemia, so the T cells may come from the graft donor. CDR3s include the opening cysteine and the closing phenylalanine or tryptophan. A D gene is named only where the DNA matches it firmly. The size field is filled for only some rows; it gives once, few, many or a size class.

d_gene | j_gene | abundance | v_gene | CDR3aa | CDR3nt
- | TRBJ1-2 | - | TRBV6-2/TRBV6-3 | CASSGENSNYGYTF | TGTGCCAGCAGTGGAGAGAATTCAAACTATGGCTACACCTTC
- | TRBJ2-7 | - | TRBV4-3 | CASSQARDASYEQYF | TGCGCCAGCAGCCAAGCTCGGGACGCCTCCTACGAGCAGTACTTC
TRBD2 | TRBJ2-1 | - | TRBV6-5 | CASSVLLSGRAAYNEQFF | TGTGCCAGCAGTGTACTCCTTAGCGGGAGGGCGGCCTACAATGAGCAGTTCTTC
TRBD2 | TRBJ2-3 | - | TRBV15 | CATSRGLAGGLSADTQYF | TGTGCCACCAGCAGAGGACTAGCGGGAGGTTTAAGCGCAGATACGCAGTATTTT
TRBD2 | TRBJ2-1 | many | TRBV20-1 | CSAPRGNSGTSYNEQFF | TGCAGTGCTCCAAGGGGGAATAGCGGGACCTCCTACAATGAGCAGTTCTTC
- | TRBJ1-3 | few | TRBV27 | CASSSTGNLGNTIYF | TGTGCCAGCAGTTCGACCGGCAACTTAGGAAACACCATATATTTT
- | TRBJ2-2 | few | TRBV21-1 | CASSGSSGLGGELFF | TGTGCCAGCAGCGGCTCTAGCGGGTTGGGCGGGGAGCTGTTTTTT
- | TRBJ1-1 | few | TRBV19 | CASSILGGAGGSEAFF | TGTGCCAGTAGTATTCTTGGCGGGGCAGGTGGCTCTGAAGCTTTCTTT
- | TRBJ1-4 | - | TRBV7-2 | CASSLAIRANEKLFF | TGTGCCAGCAGCTTAGCCATCCGGGCGAATGAAAAACTGTTTTTT
- | TRBJ2-1 | few | TRBV19 | CASSTPQGGINEQFF | TGTGCCAGTAGTACGCCTCAGGGCGGGATCAATGAGCAGTTCTTC
- | TRBJ2-7 | few | TRBV20-1 | CSARIDGIYEQYF | TGCAGTGCCCGTATCGACGGCATCTACGAGCAGTACTTC
- | TRBJ2-1 | few | TRBV7-9 | CASSAPSYNEQFF | TGTGCCAGCAGCGCTCCGTCCTACAATGAGCAGTTCTTC
TRBD1 | TRBJ2-2 | few | TRBV2 | CASSTARDRSTGELFF | TGTGCCAGCAGTACAGCACGGGACAGATCCACCGGGGAGCTGTTTTTT
TRBD1 | TRBJ2-1 | many | TRBV27 | CASRLTGGSYNEQFF | TGTGCCAGCAGATTAACAGGGGGCTCCTACAATGAGCAGTTCTTC
- | TRBJ1-2 | - | TRBV12-3/TRBV12-4 | CASSLAEGSYGYTF | TGTGCCAGCAGTTTAGCGGAGGGAAGCTATGGCTACACCTTC
- | TRBJ2-1 | many | TRBV5-1 | CASSFETAYNEQFF | TGCGCCAGCAGCTTCGAGACGGCTTACAATGAGCAGTTCTTC
- | TRBJ2-1 | - | TRBV30 | CAWSEREEHYNEQFF | TGTGCCTGGAGCGAAAGGGAGGAGCACTACAATGAGCAGTTCTTC
- | TRBJ2-4 | - | TRBV19 | CASRTPRSAKNIQYF | TGTGCCAGTCGCACGCCCCGGTCGGCCAAAAACATTCAGTACTTC
- | TRBJ2-2 | - | TRBV29-1 | CSVLTGATGELFF | TGCAGCGTTCTGACAGGAGCCACCGGGGAGCTGTTTTTT
TRBD2 | TRBJ2-5 | few | TRBV5-1 | CASSLGQGATLAGGCETQYF | TGCGCCAGCAGCCTAGGACAGGGTGCTACTTTAGCGGGAGGATGTGAGACCCAGTACTTC
- | TRBJ2-1 | - | TRBV18 | CASSATTPLSYNEQFF | TGTGCCAGCTCAGCAACGACTCCACTCTCCTACAATGAGCAGTTCTTC
TRBD1 | TRBJ2-5 | - | TRBV28 | CASSPGGLTGGQETQYF | TGTGCCAGCAGTCCCGGGGGGTTGACAGGGGGTCAAGAGACCCAGTACTTC
- | TRBJ2-7 | - | TRBV20-1 | CSARGGDTRFLF | TGCAGTGCTAGAGGAGGGGACACAAGGTTCCTCTTC
- | TRBJ2-5 | - | TRBV6-1 | CASLGPAQETQYF | TGTGCCAGTTTGGGACCCGCCCAAGAGACCCAGTACTTC
TRBD1 | TRBJ1-2 | - | TRBV19 | CASSIVGQGNGYTF | TGTGCCAGTAGTATAGTGGGACAGGGAAATGGCTACACCTTC
TRBD1 | TRBJ2-6 | - | TRBV28 | CASSLGQGAKGANVLTF | TGTGCCAGCAGTTTGGGACAGGGGGCAAAAGGGGCCAACGTCCTGACTTTC
TRBD2 | TRBJ2-1 | few | TRBV7-2 | CASSFSGTSGRNEQFF | TGTGCCAGCAGCTTCAGCGGGACTAGCGGGAGGAATGAGCAGTTCTTC
- | TRBJ2-4 | - | TRBV27 | CASKVSRGNIQYF | TGTGCCAGCAAGGTGTCCAGGGGCAACATTCAGTACTTC
- | TRBJ1-1 | - | TRBV12-3/TRBV12-4 | CASSPRGRGRNTEAFF | TGTGCCAGCAGTCCCCGGGGCCGAGGTAGGAACACTGAAGCTTTCTTT
TRBD1 | TRBJ2-1 | few | TRBV5-1 | CASSLQGVYNEQFF | TGCGCCAGCAGCCTTCAGGGGGTCTACAATGAGCAGTTCTTC
- | TRBJ2-4 | - | TRBV19 | CASSIVEGTKNIQYF | TGTGCCAGTAGTATCGTCGAGGGAACCAAAAACATTCAGTACTTC
TRBD2 | TRBJ2-3 | few | TRBV20-1 | CSASGLAGVKTSTDTQYF | TGCAGTGCTAGTGGGCTAGCGGGTGTTAAAACTAGCACAGATACGCAGTATTTT
- | TRBJ1-2 | few | TRBV12-3/TRBV12-4 | CASSFSANYGYTF | TGTGCCAGCAGTTTTTCGGCTAACTATGGCTACACCTTC
- | TRBJ1-1 | - | TRBV6-2/TRBV6-3 | CASRNVAVAAFF | TGTGCCAGCAGAAATGTCGCAGTCGCAGCTTTCTTT
TRBD2 | TRBJ2-2 | - | TRBV27 | CASSSPGLAGRELFF | TGTGCCAGCAGTTCGCCCGGACTAGCGGGAAGGGAGCTGTTTTTT
TRBD1 | TRBJ1-3 | - | TRBV12-3/TRBV12-4 | CAITLGTGAGMGGNTIYF | TGTGCCATCACCCTCGGGACAGGGGCTGGTATGGGTGGAAACACCATATATTTT
- | TRBJ2-2 | few | TRBV20-1 | CSAPHITGELFF | TGCAGTGCGCCTCATATCACCGGGGAGCTGTTTTTT
TRBD1 | TRBJ1-1 | few | TRBV6-2/TRBV6-3 | CASRGGQGRNTEAFF | TGTGCCAGCAGGGGCGGACAGGGTCGTAACACTGAAGCTTTCTTT
TRBD1 | TRBJ1-5 | few | TRBV20-1 | CSARQGAHDQPQHF | TGCAGTGCTAGGCAGGGGGCGCATGATCAGCCCCAGCATTTT
TRBD2 | TRBJ2-7 | few | TRBV6-2/TRBV6-3 | CASSYSIRGSSGGYEQYF | TGTGCCAGCAGTTACTCGATCCGCGGATCTAGCGGCGGTTACGAGCAGTACTTC
TRBD2 | TRBJ2-3 | - | TRBV7-9 | CASSLRLAGGPTDTQYF | TGTGCCAGCAGCTTGAGACTAGCGGGAGGGCCAACAGATACGCAGTATTTT
- | TRBJ2-3 | many | TRBV29-1 | CSSTRRQITDTQYF | TGCAGCTCAACCCGGCGGCAGATCACAGATACGCAGTATTTT
- | TRBJ2-7 | - | TRBV7-2 | CASSPGGRPGGQYF | TGTGCCAGCAGCCCAGGCGGACGCCCCGGGGGGCAGTACTTC
- | TRBJ1-2 | many | TRBV20-1 | CSARPRVTNYGYTF | TGCAGTGCTAGGCCGAGGGTTACTAACTATGGCTACACCTTC
TRBD1 | TRBJ2-2 | few | TRBV5-1 | CASSLSRWTGVYTGELFF | TGCGCCAGCAGCTTGTCTCGATGGACAGGGGTATACACCGGGGAGCTGTTTTTT
- | TRBJ2-2 | many | TRBV11-2 | CASSFGQNTGELFF | TGTGCCAGCAGCTTTGGGCAGAACACCGGGGAGCTGTTTTTT
- | TRBJ2-3 | - | TRBV18 | CASSGDLRGADTQYF | TGTGCCAGCTCAGGGGACCTGAGAGGCGCAGATACGCAGTATTTT
- | TRBJ2-3 | few | TRBV5-6 | CASSLSPGLGTQYF | TGTGCCAGCAGCTTGTCCCCAGGGCTCGGTACGCAGTATTTT
- | TRBJ1-6 | - | TRBV11-2 | CASSLEGLIGDNSPLHF | TGTGCCAGCAGCTTAGAAGGGCTAATAGGGGATAATTCACCCCTCCACTTT
TRBD2 | TRBJ2-7 | - | TRBV20-1 | CSATGTSGRAAYEQYF | TGCAGTGCTACCGGGACTAGCGGGAGGGCCGCCTACGAGCAGTACTTC